Shown below are 22 T cell receptor beta chains from a single sample sequenced in a study of cytomegalovirus exposure and HLA in healthy donors. Both 60 Vbeta primers and 13 Jbeta primers went into the PCR. Assay used: immunoSEQ multiplex PCR; TCRdb lists only in-frame clones, some missing. The repertoire holds more than 150,000 clones, with approximately 82% as singletons. Sequencing was performed on PBMCs. All receptors come from a male donor in good health and CMV-seronegative.

This clone turned up a few times. The chain links TRBV21-1 to TRBJ2-7; TRBD1, the table's D call, lacks a check against the DNA. TRBV21-1 corresponds to a pseudogene. CDR3 size: 16 residues. The CDR3 region has the DNA TGTGCCAGCAGCAAAGTGCGGCGGGACAGGTGGCACGAGCAGTACTTC. The encoded protein is CASSKVRRDRWHEQYF.

The rearrangement uses TRBV4-2 and TRBJ2-2, with D tentatively TRBD2 (7 bases). Germline V gene data show CDR1 as LGHNA and CDR2 as YNFKEQ. V was cut by 0 bases and J by 6 bases, with 11 bases left in between. There are 15 residues in the CDR3. The CDR3 is CASSQDRGGSGELFF. As DNA, the CDR3 is TGTGCCAGCAGCCAAGATAGGGGGGGCTCCGGGGAGCTGTTTTTT.

The CDR3 DNA sequence: TGCGCCAGCAGGGGGACAGGACTTTCCTACGAGCAGTACTTC. Protein product: CASRGTGLSYEQYF. The rearrangement links TRBV5-1 to TRBJ2-7, with 8 bases aligning to TRBD1. This CDR3 has 14 residues. Per germline, CDR1 SGHRS and CDR2 YFSETQ. V was clipped by 5 bases and J by 1 base; unmatched bases: 5. The full variable domain, its missing parts supplied by reference TRBV5-1 and TRBJ2-7, is KAGVTQTPRYLIKTRGQQVTLSCSPISGHRSVSWYQQTPGQGLQFLFEYFSETQRNKGNFPGRFSGRQFSNSRSEMNVSTLELGDSALYLCASRGTGLSYEQYFGPGTRLTVT.

The V gene is TRBV5-1, the J gene TRBJ2-7, with 9 positions matching TRBD1. Trimming cost V 4 bases and J 4 bases; bases outside gene matches: 6. Germline V gives CDR1 SGHRS, CDR2 YFSETQ. The CDR3 runs 14 residues. The CDR3 reads CASSRTGGTYEQYF. The CDR3 region has the DNA TGCGCCAGCAGCCGTACAGGGGGCACGTACGAGCAGTACTTC.

The chain joins TRBV6-5 to TRBJ1-1; unclear D gene. The CDR3 has 15 residues. Between the trimmed V and J ends, which lost 0 bases and 1 base, there was a span of 9 bases. CDR1 and CDR2 from the germline V gene are MNHEY and SVGAGI. CDR3 coding DNA: TGTGCCAGCAGTTACTCAGCGGTCCAGAACACTGAAGCTTTCTTT. Its protein product is CASSYSAVQNTEAFF.

V gene TRBV5-1 combines with J gene TRBJ2-2; D possibly corresponds to TRBD2 (5 bases). Per the germline V gene, CDR1 is SGHRS and CDR2 is YFSETQ. This CDR3 is 15 amino acids long. Trimming took off 6 bases at V and 2 bases at J, with 14 bases between the two ends. CDR3 DNA: TGCGCCAGCACCTACTCGAGCGGAAACACCGGGGAGCTGTTTTTT. Encoded protein: CASTYSSGNTGELFF. The whole variable domain, filled in from reference TRBV5-1 and TRBJ2-2, reads KAGVTQTPRYLIKTRGQQVTLSCSPISGHRSVSWYQQTPGQGLQFLFEYFSETQRNKGNFPGRFSGRQFSNSRSEMNVSTLELGDSALYLCASTYSSGNTGELFFGEGSRLTVL.

The chain is built from TRBV7-3 and TRBJ1-1; unclear D gene. Trimming shortened V by 1 base and J by 5 bases, and 5 bases separated the two germline ends. This CDR3 comprises 12 residues. Germline CDR1 SGHTA, CDR2 FQGTGA. The CDR3 DNA sequence: TGTGCCAGCAGCTTAAGCGGGACTGAAGCTTTCTTT. Encoded protein: CASSLSGTEAFF.

The chain has TRBV7-2 and TRBJ2-7; 7 bases fit TRBD1. V shed 1 base, J shed 3 bases, and the junction held 6 bases outside the gene matches. The CDR3 spans 15 residues. Germline CDR1 SGHTA, CDR2 FQGNSA. This CDR3 reads CASSLGGTEIYEQYF. CDR3 nucleotides: TGTGCCAGCAGCTTAGGGGGGACAGAGATCTACGAGCAGTACTTC.

This sequence joins TRBV19 and TRBJ2-5; 8 positions agree with TRBD1. CDR3 length equals 15 residues. The germline V gene has CDR1 LNHDA and CDR2 SQIVND (reference sequence). V trimming: 3 bases; J trimming: 7 bases; junction bases outside the gene matches: 10. The CDR3 bases are TGTGCCAGTAGTATTGGACAGGGAGTAAGTGTGACCCAGTACTTC. Amino acids: CASSIGQGVSVTQYF.

This clone has a single count. This sequence joins TRBV19 and TRBJ1-5, with D possibly being TRBD1 (6 bases). V lost 5 bases and J 3 bases, leaving 14 bases between the germline ends. The CDR3 extends over 15 amino acids. The germline CDR1 and CDR2 sequences are LNHDA and SQIVND (reference sequence). The CDR3 is CASSLGGLPNQPQHF. The CDR3 DNA is TGTGCCAGTAGTTTAGGGGGACTACCCAATCAGCCCCAGCATTTT.

The chain uses TRBV2 and TRBJ2-5; TRBD1 aligns across 7 bases. Germline CDR1 and CDR2: SNHLY and FYNNEI. The CDR3 covers 15 residues. Unmatched junction bases numbered 20, after V lost 8 bases and J lost 11 bases. CDR3 loop: CASADQQGFPREQYF. The CDR3 coding sequence is TGTGCCAGCGCGGACCAACAGGGGTTCCCACGTGAGCAGTACTTC. Combining the CDR3 with reference TRBV2 and TRBJ2-5 gives the whole variable domain EPEVTQTPSHQVTQMGQEVILRCVPISNHLYFYWYRQILGQKVEFLVSFYNNEISEKSEIFDDQFSVERPDGSNFTLKIRSTKLEDSAMYFCASADQQGFPREQYFGPGTRLLVL.

The CDR3 region is CASSPPLAIDTQYF. CDR3 DNA: TGTGCCAGCAGCCCCCCCCTAGCAATCGATACGCAGTATTTT. This sequence joins TRBV7-9 and TRBJ2-3, with a tentative D call TRBD2 (5 bases). Germline assignment: CDR1 SEHNR and CDR2 FQNEAQ (reference sequence). V lost 5 bases and J 6 bases, leaving 15 bases between the germline ends. This CDR3 spans 14 amino acids. The complete variable domain, with remaining parts taken from reference TRBV7-9 and TRBJ2-3, reads DTGVSQNPRHKITKRGQNVTFRCDPISEHNRLYWYRQTLGQGPEFLTYFQNEAQLEKSRLLSDRFSAERPKGSFSTLEIQRTEQGDSAMYLCASSPPLAIDTQYFGPGTRLTVL.

The chain employs TRBV30 and TRBJ1-1, with D uncertain. With 0 bases removed from V and 3 bases from J, the gap between germline ends came to 14 bases. CDR1 and CDR2 from the germline V gene are GTSNPN and SVGIG (reference sequence). This CDR3 is built from 15 residues. The CDR3 here is CAWSVRQSNDTEAFF. In DNA form, the CDR3 reads TGTGCCTGGAGTGTACGACAATCTAATGACACTGAAGCTTTCTTT.

The chain carries TRBV7-9 and TRBJ1-3; D possibly corresponds to TRBD1 (6 bases). V was clipped by 3 bases and J by 2 bases, with 8 bases between them. The CDR3 spans 14 residues. Per germline, CDR1 SEHNR and CDR2 FQNEAQ (reference sequence). The CDR3 spells CASSFTGTGNTIYF. In DNA, the CDR3 is TGTGCCAGCAGCTTCACAGGGACTGGAAACACCATATATTTT.

In this sample, this clone turned up a few times. Other DNA sequences in the sample encode the same CDR3. The chain couples TRBV6-5 to TRBJ2-7, with a weak D call TRBD1 (6 bases). CDR1 is MNHEY, CDR2 SVGAGI, per germline. With 2 bases removed from V and 4 bases from J, the gap between germline ends came to 9 bases. The CDR3 extends over 13 amino acids. CDR3 nucleotides: TGTGCCAGCAGTTACGGGACAAGTTACGAGCAGTACTTC. It is translated as CASSYGTSYEQYF.

This clone was seen more than once but under ten times. The chain combines TRBV7-2 with TRBJ2-3; 7 bases map to TRBD1. V lost 5 bases to trimming and J lost 7 bases; unmatched junction nucleotides: 3. Germline V CDR1 and CDR2: SGHTA, FQGNSA. The CDR3 totals 12 residues. Written as DNA, the CDR3 is TGTGCCAGCAGCGAACAGGGGCATACGCAGTATTTT. The encoded protein is CASSEQGHTQYF.

This chain joins TRBV4-1 and TRBJ2-7; 7 bases align to TRBD2. There are 14 residues in the CDR3. The junction had 7 bases not matched to a gene; V was cut back by 3 bases and J by 5 bases. Looked up from germline, CDR1 is MGHRA and CDR2 is YSYEKL. The chain's CDR3 is CASSQREFSDEQYF. The CDR3 nucleotides read TGCGCCAGCAGCCAGCGGGAGTTTAGCGACGAGCAGTACTTC.

The V and J genes are TRBV5-3 and TRBJ2-7; D gene uncertain. TRBV5-3 is an ORF; its function is uncertain. The V end was cut by 0 bases, the J end by 6 bases, with 4 bases between. CDR3 length equals 11 residues. CDR3 region: CARSLDFEQYF. In nucleotides, the CDR3 is TGTGCCAGAAGCTTGGACTTCGAGCAGTACTTC.

Of note for this clone: One junction end does not reproduce the germline sequence, and a read error may be involved. CDR3 protein: CASSFTGSAGANGLTF. CDR3 in DNA: TGTGCCAGCAGTTTTACAGGGTCGGCTGGGGCCAACGGCCTGACTTTC. The chain recombines TRBV28 with TRBJ2-6, with a weak D call TRBD1 (6 bases). Germline-derived CDR1 and CDR2 are MDHEN and SYDVKM. The CDR3 covers 16 residues. The full variable domain, with the rest looked up from reference TRBV28 and TRBJ2-6, is DVKVTQSSRYLVKRTGEKVFLECVQDMDHENMFWYRQDPGLGLRLIYFSYDVKMKEKGDIPEGYSVSREKKERFSLILESASTNQTSMYLCASSFTGSAGANGLTFGAGSRLTVL.

The chain employs TRBV7-9 and TRBJ1-6; 8 nucleotides line up with TRBD1. V lost 5 bases, J lost 8 bases, and 11 bases stayed unmatched. The CDR3 has 16 residues. Germline V gene sequence: CDR1 SEHNR, CDR2 FQNEAQ (reference sequence). Written as DNA, the CDR3 is TGTGCCAGCAGCGGGGACAGGCTGGACCTATATTCACCCCTCCACTTT. It translates to CASSGDRLDLYSPLHF. Full variable domain (missing parts from reference TRBV7-9 and TRBJ1-6): DTGVSQNPRHKITKRGQNVTFRCDPISEHNRLYWYRQTLGQGPEFLTYFQNEAQLEKSRLLSDRFSAERPKGSFSTLEIQRTEQGDSAMYLCASSGDRLDLYSPLHFGNGTRLTVT.

This rearrangement joins TRBV5-4 to TRBJ1-1, with D hard to call. Germline CDR1 is SGHNT and CDR2 is YYREEE (reference sequence). V dropped 5 bases and J dropped 1 base, with 12 bases sitting between them. The CDR3 runs to 14 residues. CDR3: CASRHPEKNTEAFF. CDR3 DNA: TGTGCCAGCAGACATCCCGAAAAGAACACTGAAGCTTTCTTT.

This chain links TRBV28 with TRBJ1-2; 9 bases are shared with TRBD1. Germline CDR1 and CDR2: MDHEN and SYDVKM. The junction had 5 bases not matched to a gene; V was cut back by 3 bases and J by 6 bases. The CDR3 length is 14 residues. The CDR3 region is CASSFQTGGDGYTF. DNA of the CDR3: TGTGCCAGCAGTTTCCAGACAGGGGGAGATGGCTACACCTTC.